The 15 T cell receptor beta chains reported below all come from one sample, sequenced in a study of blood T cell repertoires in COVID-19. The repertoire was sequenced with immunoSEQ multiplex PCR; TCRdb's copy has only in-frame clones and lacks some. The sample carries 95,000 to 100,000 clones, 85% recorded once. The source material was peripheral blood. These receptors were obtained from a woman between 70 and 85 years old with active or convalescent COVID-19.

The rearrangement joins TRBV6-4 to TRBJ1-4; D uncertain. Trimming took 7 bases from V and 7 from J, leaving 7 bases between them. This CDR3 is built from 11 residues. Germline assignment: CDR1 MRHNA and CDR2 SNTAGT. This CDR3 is CASTTGEKLFF. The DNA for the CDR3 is TGTGCCAGCACCACGGGTGAAAAACTGTTTTTT.

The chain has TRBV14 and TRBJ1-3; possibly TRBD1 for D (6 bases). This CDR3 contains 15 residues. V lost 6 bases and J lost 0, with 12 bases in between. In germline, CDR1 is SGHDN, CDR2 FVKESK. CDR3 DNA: TGTGCCAGCAGACCAACAGGGAGCTCTGGAAACACCATATATTTT. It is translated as CASRPTGSSGNTIYF.

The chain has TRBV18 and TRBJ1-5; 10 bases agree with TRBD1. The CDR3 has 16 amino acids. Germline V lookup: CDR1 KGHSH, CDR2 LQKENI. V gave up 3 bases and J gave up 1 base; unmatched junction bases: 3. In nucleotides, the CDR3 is TGTGCCAGCTCACCCCAGGGACAGGGGAGCAATCAGCCCCAGCATTTT. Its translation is CASSPQGQGSNQPQHF.

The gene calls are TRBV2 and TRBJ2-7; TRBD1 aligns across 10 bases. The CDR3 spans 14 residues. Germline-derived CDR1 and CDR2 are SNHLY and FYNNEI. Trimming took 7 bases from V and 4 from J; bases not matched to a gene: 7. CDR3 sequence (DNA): TGTGCCAGCACCAGGGACAGGGGTCCTTACGAGCAGTACTTC. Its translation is CASTRDRGPYEQYF.

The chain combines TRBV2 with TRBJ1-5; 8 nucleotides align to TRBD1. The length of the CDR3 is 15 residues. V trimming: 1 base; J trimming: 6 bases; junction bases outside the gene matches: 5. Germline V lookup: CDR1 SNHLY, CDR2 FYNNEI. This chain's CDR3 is CASSEEDRAGQPQHF. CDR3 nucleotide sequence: TGTGCCAGCAGTGAAGAGGACAGGGCGGGTCAGCCCCAGCATTTT.

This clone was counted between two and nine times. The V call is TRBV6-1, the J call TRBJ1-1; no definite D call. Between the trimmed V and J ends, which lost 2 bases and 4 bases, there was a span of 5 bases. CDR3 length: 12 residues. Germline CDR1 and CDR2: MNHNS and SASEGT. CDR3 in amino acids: CASSERPTEAFF. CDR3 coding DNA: TGTGCCAGCAGTGAACGTCCCACTGAAGCTTTCTTT.

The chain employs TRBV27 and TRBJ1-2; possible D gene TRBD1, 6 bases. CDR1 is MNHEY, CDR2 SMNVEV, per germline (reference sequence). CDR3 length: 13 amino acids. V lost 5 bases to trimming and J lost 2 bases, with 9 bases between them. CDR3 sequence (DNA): TGTGCCAGCAGTAGGGGGAGCAACTATGGCTACACCTTC. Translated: CASSRGSNYGYTF.

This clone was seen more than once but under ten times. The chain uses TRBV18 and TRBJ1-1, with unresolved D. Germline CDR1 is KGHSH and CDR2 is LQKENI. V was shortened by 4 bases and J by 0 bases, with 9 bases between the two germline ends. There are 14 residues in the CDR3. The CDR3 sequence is CASSLGELNTEAFF. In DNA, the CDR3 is TGTGCCAGCTCACTGGGCGAATTGAACACTGAAGCTTTCTTT.

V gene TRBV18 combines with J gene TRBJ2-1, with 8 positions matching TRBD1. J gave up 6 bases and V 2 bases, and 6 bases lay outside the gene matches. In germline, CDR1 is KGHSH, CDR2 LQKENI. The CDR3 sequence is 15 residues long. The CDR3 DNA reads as TGTGCCAGCTCACCAGGGACAGGCGATGTCAATGAGCAGTTCTTC. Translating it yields CASSPGTGDVNEQFF.

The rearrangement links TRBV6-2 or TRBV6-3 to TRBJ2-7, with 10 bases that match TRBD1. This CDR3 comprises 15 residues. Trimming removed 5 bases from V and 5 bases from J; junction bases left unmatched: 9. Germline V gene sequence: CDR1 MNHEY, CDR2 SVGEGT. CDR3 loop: CASSQKGTGVHEQYF. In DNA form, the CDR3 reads TGTGCCAGCAGTCAAAAGGGGACAGGGGTCCACGAGCAGTACTTC.

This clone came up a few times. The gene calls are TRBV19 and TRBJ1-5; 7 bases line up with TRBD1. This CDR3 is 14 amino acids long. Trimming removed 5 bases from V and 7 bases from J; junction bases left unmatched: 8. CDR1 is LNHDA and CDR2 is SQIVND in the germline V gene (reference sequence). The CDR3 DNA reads TGTGCCAGTAGTGCCGCAGGGGGACACCAGCCCCAGCATTTT. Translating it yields CASSAAGGHQPQHF.

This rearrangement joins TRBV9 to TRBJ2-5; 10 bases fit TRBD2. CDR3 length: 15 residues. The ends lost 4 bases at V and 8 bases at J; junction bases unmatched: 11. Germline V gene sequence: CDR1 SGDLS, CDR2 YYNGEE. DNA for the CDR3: TGTGCCAGCAGCCCCGGACTAGCGGAACGGGTAACCCAGTACTTC. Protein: CASSPGLAERVTQYF.

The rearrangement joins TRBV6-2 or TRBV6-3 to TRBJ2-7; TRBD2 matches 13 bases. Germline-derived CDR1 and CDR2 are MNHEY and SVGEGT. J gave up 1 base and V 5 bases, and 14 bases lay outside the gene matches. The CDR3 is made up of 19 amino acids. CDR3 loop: CASSGDRGLAGPVSYEQYF. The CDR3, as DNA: TGTGCCAGCAGTGGAGACAGGGGACTAGCGGGACCGGTATCCTACGAGCAGTACTTC.

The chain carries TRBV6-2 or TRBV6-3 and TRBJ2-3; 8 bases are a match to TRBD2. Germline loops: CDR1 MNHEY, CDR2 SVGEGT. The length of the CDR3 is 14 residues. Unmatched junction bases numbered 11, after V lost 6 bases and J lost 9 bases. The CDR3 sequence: CASSLLGGAGTQYF. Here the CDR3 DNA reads TGTGCCAGCAGCCTCCTCGGGGGGGCCGGGACGCAGTATTTT.

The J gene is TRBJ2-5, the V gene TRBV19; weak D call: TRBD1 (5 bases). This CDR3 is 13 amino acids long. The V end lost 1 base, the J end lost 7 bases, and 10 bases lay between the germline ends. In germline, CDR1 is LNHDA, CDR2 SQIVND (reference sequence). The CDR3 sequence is CASSIVDRRTQYF. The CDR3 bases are TGTGCCAGTAGTATAGTAGACAGACGGACCCAGTACTTC.